The subject of this entry is one TCR beta chain. This specimen comes from a study of cytomegalovirus exposure and HLA in healthy donors. V was cut by 4 bases and J by 5 bases, with 25 bases left in between. The germline gives CDR1 SGHNT, CDR2 YYREEE (reference sequence). The CDR3 is 18 amino acids. Profiling relied on immunoSEQ multiplex PCR, and the TCRdb table lists in-frame clones only, not all of them. Of about 130,000 clones in the sample, 70% to 85% were seen once. The sequenced sample consisted of PBMCs. This clonotype was obtained from a man aged 25 to 40 in good health and CMV-seropositive. The genes are TRBV5-4 and TRBJ2-1, with TRBD1 as a possible D gene (6 bases). CDR3 region: CASSLPLKTTGLDNEQFF. The CDR3 DNA follows: TGTGCCAGCAGCCTCCCTTTAAAGACGACAGGCCTAGACAATGAGCAGTTCTTC.